This T cell receptor beta chain derives from a study of cytomegalovirus exposure and HLA in healthy donors. Study-wide results and caveats: Segments of the TCR beta V type were, in most cases, productive about 90% or about 30% of the time in an earlier analysis. Analysis was carried out at a later point, and it linked a missense DCLRE1C variant to TCR beta V- and J-gene trimming.

With 60 Vbeta and 13 Jbeta primers, the PCR was carried out. Using immunoSEQ multiplex PCR, the repertoire was profiled, and TCRdb retains in-frame clones only, with some absent. The repertoire holds about 130,000 clones, with roughly 70% as singletons. To note about this clone: Antigen unknown.

The specimen sequenced was PBMCs. The clonotype comes from a man aged 25 to 40 in good health and CMV-seronegative.

Here the CDR3 DNA reads TGTGCCAGCAGTTTAGCGGGTAGCAATCAGCCCCAGCATTTT. It codes for CASSLAGSNQPQHF. This chain uses TRBV27 with TRBJ1-5; D unclear. The CDR3 has 14 residues. Looked up from germline, CDR1 is MNHEY and CDR2 is SMNVEV (reference sequence). Trimming removed 2 bases at V and 0 bases at J, with 5 bases between.